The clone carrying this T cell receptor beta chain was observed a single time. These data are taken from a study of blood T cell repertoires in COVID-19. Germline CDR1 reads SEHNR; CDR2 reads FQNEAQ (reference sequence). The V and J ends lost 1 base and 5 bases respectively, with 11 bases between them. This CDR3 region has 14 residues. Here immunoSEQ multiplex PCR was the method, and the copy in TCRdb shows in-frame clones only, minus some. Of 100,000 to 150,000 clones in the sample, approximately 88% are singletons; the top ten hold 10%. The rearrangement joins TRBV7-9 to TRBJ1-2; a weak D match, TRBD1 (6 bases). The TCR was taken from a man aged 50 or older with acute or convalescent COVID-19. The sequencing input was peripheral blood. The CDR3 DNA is TGTGCCAGCAGCTTAGAACAGGGCGGGTATGGCTACACCTTC. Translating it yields CASSLEQGGYGYTF.